The clone carrying this TCR beta chain was found a few times. Its specificity is not known. TCRdb reprocessed the RT-PCR reads with MiXCR, giving one entry per CDR3 protein. The sample yields about 480,000 distinct CDR3 sequences, roughly 11% seen once. This specimen belongs to a study of response to subunit inactivated influenza vaccine. Study observations and caveats: The authors suggested that every seasonal influenza vaccination recruits few new T cells.

The CDR3 covers 13 residues. With V trimmed by 3 bases and J by 9 bases, 3 bases remained unmatched. Germline V gene lookup returns CDR1 SEHNR and CDR2 FQNEAQ (reference sequence). The sample was PBMCs from blood, taken 45 days after vaccination. This sequence originates from a man in his fifties who received an inactivated influenza vaccine. The chain couples TRBV7-9 to TRBJ2-1; TRBD2 aligns across 9 bases. The CDR3 sequence is CASSLSGRSEQFF. In nucleotides, the CDR3 is TGTGCCAGCAGCTTGAGCGGGAGGAGTGAGCAGTTCTTC.